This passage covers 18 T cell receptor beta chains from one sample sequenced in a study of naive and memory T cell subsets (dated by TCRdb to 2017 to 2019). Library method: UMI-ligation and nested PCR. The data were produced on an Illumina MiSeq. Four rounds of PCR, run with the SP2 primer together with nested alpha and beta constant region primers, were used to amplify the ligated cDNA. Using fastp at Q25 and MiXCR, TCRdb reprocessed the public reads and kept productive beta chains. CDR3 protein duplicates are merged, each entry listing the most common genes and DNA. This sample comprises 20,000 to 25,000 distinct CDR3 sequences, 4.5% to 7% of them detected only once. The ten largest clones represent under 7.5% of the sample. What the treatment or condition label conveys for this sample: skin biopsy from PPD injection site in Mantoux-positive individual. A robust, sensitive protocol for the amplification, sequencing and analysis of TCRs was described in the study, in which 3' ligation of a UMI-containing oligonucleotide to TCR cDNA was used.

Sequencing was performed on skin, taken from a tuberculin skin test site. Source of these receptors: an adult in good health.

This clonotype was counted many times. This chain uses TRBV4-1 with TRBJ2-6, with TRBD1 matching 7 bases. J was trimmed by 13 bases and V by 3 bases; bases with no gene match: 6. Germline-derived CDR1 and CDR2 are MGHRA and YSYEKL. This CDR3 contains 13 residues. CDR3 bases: TGCGCCAGCAGCCAGAGGACAGGCCAGGTCCTGACTTTC. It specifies CASSQRTGQVLTF.

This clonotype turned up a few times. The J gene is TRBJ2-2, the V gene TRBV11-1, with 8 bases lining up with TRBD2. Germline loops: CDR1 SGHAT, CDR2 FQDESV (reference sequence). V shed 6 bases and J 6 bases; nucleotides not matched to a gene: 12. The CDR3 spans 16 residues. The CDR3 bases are TGTGCCAGCAGAGGAAAGTTAGCGGGAAGGGCCGGGGAGCTGTTTTTT. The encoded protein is CASRGKLAGRAGELFF.

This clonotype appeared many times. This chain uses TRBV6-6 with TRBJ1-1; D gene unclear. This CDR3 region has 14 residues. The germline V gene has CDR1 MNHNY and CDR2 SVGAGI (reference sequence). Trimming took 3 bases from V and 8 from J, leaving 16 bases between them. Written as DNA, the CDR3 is TGTGCCAGCAGTTATCAGTCTTCGGTCGGCGAAGCTTTCTTT. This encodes CASSYQSSVGEAFF.

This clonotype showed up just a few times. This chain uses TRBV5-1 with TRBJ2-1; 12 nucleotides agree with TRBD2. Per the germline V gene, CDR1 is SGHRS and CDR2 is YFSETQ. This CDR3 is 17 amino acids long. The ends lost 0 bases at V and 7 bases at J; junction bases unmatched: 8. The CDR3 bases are TGCGCCAGCAGCTTGGCGTTTGGGACTAGCGGGCAGAATGAGCAGTTCTTC. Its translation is CASSLAFGTSGQNEQFF.

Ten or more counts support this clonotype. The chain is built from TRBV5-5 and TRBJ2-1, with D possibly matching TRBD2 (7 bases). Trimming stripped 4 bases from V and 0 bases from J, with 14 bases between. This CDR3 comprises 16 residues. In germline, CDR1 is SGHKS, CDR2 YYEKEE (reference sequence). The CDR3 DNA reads TGTGCCAGCAGCACCACGGGGGGCTCCTCCTACAATGAGCAGTTCTTC. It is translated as CASSTTGGSSYNEQFF.

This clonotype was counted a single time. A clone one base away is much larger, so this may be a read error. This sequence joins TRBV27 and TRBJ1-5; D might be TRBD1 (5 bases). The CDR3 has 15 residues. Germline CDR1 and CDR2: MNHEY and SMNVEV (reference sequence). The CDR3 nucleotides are TGTGCCAGCAGTGCCCAAGGAGCGGACAATCGGCCCCAGCATTTT. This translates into CASSAQGADNRPQHF.

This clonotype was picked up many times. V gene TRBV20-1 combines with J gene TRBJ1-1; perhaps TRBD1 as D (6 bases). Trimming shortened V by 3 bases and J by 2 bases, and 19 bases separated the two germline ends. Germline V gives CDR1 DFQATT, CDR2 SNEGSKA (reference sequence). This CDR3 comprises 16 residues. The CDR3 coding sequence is TGCAGTGCTAGTACAAGGGTAGGGACAACAAACACTGAAGCTTTCTTT. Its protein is CSASTRVGTTNTEAFF.

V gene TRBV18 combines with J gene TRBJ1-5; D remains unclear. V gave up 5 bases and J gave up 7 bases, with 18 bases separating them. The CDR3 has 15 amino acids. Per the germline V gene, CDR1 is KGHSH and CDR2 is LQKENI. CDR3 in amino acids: CASSFATLARQPQHF. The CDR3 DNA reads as TGTGCCAGCTCATTCGCGACTCTCGCGAGGCAGCCCCAGCATTTT.

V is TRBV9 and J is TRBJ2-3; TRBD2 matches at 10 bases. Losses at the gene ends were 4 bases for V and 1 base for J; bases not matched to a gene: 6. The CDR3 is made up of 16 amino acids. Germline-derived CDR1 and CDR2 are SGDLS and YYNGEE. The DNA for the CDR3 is TGTGCCAGCAGCATACAAGCGGGAGGGGGCACAGATACGCAGTATTTT. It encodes CASSIQAGGGTDTQYF.

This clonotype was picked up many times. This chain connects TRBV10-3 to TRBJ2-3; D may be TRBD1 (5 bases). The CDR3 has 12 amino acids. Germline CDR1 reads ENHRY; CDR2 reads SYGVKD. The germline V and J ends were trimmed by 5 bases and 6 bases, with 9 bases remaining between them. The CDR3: CAISQGYDTQYF. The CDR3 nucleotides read TGTGCCATCAGTCAGGGTTATGATACGCAGTATTTT.

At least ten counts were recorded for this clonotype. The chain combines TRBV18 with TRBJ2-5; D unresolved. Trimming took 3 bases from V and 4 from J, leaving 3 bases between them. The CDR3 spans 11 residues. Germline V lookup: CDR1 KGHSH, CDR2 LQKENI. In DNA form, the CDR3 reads TGTGCCAGCTCACCGGGAGAGACCCAGTACTTC. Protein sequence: CASSPGETQYF. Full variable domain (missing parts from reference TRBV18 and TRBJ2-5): NAGVMQNPRHLVRRRGQEARLRCSPMKGHSHVYWYRQLPEEGLKFMVYLQKENIIDESGMPKERFSAEFPKEGPSILRIQQVVRGDSAAYFCASSPGETQYFGPGTRLLVL.

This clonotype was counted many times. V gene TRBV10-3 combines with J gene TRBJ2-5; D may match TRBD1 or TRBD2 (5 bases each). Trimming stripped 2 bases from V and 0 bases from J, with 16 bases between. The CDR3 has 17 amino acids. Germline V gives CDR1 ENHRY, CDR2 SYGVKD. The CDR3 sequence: CAISEGGEGFHQETQYF. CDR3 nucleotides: TGTGCCATCAGTGAGGGGGGAGAGGGGTTTCACCAAGAGACCCAGTACTTC.

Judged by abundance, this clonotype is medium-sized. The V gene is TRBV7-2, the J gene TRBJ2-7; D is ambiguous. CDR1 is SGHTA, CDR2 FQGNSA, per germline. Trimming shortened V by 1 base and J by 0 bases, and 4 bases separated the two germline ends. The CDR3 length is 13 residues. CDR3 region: CASSLDSSYEQYF. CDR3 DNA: TGTGCCAGCAGCTTAGACAGCTCCTACGAGCAGTACTTC.

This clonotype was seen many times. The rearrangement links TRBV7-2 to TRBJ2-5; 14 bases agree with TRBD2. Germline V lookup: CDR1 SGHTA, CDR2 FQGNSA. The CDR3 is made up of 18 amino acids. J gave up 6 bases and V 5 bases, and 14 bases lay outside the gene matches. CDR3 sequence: CASSPQEGRLAGGQTQYF. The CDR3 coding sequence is TGTGCCAGCAGCCCACAGGAGGGGCGACTAGCGGGAGGGCAGACCCAGTACTTC.

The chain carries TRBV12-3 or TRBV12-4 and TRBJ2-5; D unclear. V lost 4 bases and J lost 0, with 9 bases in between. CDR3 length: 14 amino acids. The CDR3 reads CASSSDPYQETQYF. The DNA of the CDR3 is TGTGCCAGCAGTTCTGACCCGTACCAAGAGACCCAGTACTTC.

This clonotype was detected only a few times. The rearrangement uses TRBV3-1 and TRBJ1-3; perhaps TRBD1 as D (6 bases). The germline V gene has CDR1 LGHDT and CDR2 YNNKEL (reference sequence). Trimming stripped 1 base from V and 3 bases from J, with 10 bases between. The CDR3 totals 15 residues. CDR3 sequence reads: CASSQVGAGGNTIYF. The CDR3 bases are TGTGCCAGCAGCCAAGTGGGGGCAGGTGGAAACACCATATATTTT.

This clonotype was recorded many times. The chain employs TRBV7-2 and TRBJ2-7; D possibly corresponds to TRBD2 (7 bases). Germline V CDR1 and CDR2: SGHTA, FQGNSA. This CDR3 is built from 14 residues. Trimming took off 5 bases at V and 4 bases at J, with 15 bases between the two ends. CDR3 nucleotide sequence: TGTGCCAGCAGCCAACCGGGGGGCCCATACGAGCAGTACTTC. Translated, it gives CASSQPGGPYEQYF.

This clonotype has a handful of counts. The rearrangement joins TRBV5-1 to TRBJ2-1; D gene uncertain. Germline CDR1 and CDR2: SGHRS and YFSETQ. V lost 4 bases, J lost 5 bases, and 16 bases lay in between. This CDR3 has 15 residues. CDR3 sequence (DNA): TGCGCCAGCAGCCCAGGCCCTTCAAAGGACAATGAGCAGTTCTTC. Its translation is CASSPGPSKDNEQFF.